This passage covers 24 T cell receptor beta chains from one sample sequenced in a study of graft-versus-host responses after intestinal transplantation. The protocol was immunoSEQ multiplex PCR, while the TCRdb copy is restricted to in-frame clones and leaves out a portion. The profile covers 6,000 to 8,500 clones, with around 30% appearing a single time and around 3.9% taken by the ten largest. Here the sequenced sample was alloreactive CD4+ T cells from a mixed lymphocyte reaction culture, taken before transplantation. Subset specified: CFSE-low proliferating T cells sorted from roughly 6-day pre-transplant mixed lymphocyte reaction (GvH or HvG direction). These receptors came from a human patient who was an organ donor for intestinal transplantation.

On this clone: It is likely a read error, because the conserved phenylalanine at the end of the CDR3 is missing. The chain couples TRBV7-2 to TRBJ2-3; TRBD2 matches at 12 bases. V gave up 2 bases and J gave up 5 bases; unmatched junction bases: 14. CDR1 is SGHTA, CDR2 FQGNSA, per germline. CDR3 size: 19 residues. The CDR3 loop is CASSLLGPTSGSVRDTQYL. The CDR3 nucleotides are TGTGCCAGCAGCTTACTAGGGCCGACTAGCGGGAGTGTGAGAGATACGCAGTATCTT.

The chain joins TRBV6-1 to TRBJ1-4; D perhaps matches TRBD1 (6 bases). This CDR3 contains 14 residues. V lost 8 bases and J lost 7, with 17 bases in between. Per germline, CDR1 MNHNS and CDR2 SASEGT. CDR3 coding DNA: TGTGCCAGCTTGTGGGGGCAGTTAGGTGAAAAACTGTTTTTT. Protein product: CASLWGQLGEKLFF.

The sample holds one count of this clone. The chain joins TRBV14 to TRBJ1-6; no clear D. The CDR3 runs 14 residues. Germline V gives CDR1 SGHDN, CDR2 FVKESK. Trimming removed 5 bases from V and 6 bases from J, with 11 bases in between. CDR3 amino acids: CASSLFIVNSPLHF. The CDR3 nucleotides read TGTGCCAGCAGCTTATTTATAGTTAATTCACCCCTCCACTTT.

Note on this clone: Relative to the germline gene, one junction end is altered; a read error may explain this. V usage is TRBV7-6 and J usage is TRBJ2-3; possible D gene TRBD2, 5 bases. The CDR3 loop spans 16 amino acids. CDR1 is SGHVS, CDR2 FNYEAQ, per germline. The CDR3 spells CASSSRRAGDTDMQYF. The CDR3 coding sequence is TGTGCCAGCAGCTCCCGGCGGGCGGGCGACACAGATATGCAGTATTTT.

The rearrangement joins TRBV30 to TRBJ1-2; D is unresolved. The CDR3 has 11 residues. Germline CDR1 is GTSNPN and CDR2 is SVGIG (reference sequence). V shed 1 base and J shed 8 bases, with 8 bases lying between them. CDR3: CAWSERRGYTF. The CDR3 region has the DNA TGTGCCTGGAGTGAAAGGAGAGGCTACACCTTC.

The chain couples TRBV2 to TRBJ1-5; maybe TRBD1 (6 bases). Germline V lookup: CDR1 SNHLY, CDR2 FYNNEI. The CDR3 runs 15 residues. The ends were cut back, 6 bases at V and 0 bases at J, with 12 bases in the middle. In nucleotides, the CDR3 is TGTGCCAGCAGAGACAGGTCTTATAGCAATCAGCCCCAGCATTTT. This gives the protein CASRDRSYSNQPQHF.

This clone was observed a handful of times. The CDR3 nucleotides read TGTGCCAGCAGCTTGTCGTCGGGTTATGGCTACACCTTC. This codes for CASSLSSGYGYTF. The genes are TRBV11-3 and TRBJ1-2, with no clear D. This CDR3 spans 13 amino acids. The V gene's germline CDR1 is SGHNT and CDR2 YENEEA. Trimming pared 3 bases from V and 5 bases from J, leaving 10 bases between.

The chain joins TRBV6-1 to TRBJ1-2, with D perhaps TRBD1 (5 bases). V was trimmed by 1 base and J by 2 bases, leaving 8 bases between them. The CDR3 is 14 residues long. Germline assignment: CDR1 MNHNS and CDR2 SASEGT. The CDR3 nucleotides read TGTGCCAGCAGTGAAGGGGGGGGAAACTATGGCTACACCTTC. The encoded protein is CASSEGGGNYGYTF.

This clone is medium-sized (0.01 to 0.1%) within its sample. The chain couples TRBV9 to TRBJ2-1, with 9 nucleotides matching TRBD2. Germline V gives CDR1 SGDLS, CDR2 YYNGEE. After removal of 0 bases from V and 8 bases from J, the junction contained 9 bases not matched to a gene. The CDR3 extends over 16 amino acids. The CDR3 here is CASSVGPAGGPHEQFF. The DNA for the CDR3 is TGTGCCAGCAGCGTAGGGCCAGCGGGAGGCCCCCATGAGCAGTTCTTC.

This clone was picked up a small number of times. The CDR3 spells CASSLASSGGGELFF. DNA for the CDR3: TGTGCCAGCAGCTTGGCGTCTAGCGGGGGCGGGGAGCTGTTTTTT. J is TRBJ2-2 and V is TRBV5-4; 10 nucleotides line up with TRBD2. Unmatched junction bases numbered 3, after V lost 0 bases and J lost 7 bases. The length of the CDR3 is 15 residues. Germline-derived CDR1 and CDR2 are SGHNT and YYREEE (reference sequence).

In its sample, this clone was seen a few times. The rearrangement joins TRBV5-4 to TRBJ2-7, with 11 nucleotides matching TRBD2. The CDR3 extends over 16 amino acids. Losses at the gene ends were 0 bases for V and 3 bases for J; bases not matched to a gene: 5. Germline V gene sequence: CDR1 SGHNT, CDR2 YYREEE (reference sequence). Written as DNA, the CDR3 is TGTGCCAGCAGCTTGGGGGCTAGCGGGAGGTACTACGAGCAGTACTTC. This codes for CASSLGASGRYYEQYF.

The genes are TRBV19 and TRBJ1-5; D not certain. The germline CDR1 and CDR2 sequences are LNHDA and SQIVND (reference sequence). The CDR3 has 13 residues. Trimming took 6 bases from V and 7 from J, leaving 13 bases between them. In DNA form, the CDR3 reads TGTGCCAGTAGCCCGGGAGTGGGGCAGCCCCAGCATTTT. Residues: CASSPGVGQPQHF. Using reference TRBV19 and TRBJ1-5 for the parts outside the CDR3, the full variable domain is DGGITQSPKYLFRKEGQNVTLSCEQNLNHDAMYWYRQDPGQGLRLIYYSQIVNDFQKGDIAEGYSVSREKKESFPLTVTSAQKNPTAFYLCASSPGVGQPQHFGDGTRLSIL.

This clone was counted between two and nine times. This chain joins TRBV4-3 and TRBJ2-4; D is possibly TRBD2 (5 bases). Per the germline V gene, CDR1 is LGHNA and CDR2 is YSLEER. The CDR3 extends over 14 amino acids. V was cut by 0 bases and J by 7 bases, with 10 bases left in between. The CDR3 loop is CASSQDGRTNIQYF. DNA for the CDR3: TGCGCCAGCAGCCAAGATGGGAGAACGAACATTCAGTACTTC.

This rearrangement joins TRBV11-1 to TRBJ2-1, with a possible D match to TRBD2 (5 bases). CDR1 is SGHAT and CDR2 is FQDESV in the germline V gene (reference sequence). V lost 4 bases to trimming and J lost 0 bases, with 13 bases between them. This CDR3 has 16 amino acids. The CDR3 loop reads CASSSELGSSYNEQFF. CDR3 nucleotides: TGTGCCAGCAGCTCCGAACTGGGGAGCTCCTACAATGAGCAGTTCTTC.

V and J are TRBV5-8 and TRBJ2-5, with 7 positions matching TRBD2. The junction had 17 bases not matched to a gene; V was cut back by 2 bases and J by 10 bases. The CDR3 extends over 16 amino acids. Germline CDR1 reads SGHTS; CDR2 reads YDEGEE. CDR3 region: CASSFDGRRIVQNQYF. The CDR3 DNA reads TGTGCCAGCAGCTTCGACGGGAGGCGGATTGTCCAGAACCAGTACTTC.

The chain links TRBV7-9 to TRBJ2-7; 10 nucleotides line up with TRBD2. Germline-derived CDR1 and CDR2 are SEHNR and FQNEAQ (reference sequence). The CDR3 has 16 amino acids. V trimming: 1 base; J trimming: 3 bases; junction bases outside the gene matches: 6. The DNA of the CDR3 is TGTGCCAGCAGCTTAGTGGGGGGGACTAGCGACTACGAGCAGTACTTC. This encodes CASSLVGGTSDYEQYF.

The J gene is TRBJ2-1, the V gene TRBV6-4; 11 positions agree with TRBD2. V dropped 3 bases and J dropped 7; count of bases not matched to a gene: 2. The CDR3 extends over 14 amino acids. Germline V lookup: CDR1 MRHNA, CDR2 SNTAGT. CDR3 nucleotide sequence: TGTGCCAGCAGTGAACTAGCGGGGGCGAATGAGCAGTTCTTC. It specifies CASSELAGANEQFF.

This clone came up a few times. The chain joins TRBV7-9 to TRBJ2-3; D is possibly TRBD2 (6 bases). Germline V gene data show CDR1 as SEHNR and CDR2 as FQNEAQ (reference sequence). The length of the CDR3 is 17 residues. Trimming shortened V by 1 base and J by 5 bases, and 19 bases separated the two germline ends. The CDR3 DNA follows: TGTGCCAGCAGCTTAGGAATCTTGGGGGGAGTAGGAGATACGCAGTATTTT. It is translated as CASSLGILGGVGDTQYF. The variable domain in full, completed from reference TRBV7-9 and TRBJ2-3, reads DTGVSQNPRHKITKRGQNVTFRCDPISEHNRLYWYRQTLGQGPEFLTYFQNEAQLEKSRLLSDRFSAERPKGSFSTLEIQRTEQGDSAMYLCASSLGILGGVGDTQYFGPGTRLTVL.

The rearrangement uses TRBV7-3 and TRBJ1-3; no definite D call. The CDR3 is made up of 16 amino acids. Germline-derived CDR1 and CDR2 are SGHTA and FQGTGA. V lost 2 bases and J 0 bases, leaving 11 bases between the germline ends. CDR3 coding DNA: TGTGCCAGCAGCTTACTTCCACCTAGCTCTGGAAACACCATATATTTT. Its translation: CASSLLPPSSGNTIYF.

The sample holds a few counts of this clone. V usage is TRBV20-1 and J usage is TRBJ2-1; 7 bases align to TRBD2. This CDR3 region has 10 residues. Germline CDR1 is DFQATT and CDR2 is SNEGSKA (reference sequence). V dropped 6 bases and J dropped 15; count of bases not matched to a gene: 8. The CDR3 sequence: CSAGGAVGFF. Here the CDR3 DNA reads TGCAGTGCGGGAGGGGCCGTCGGGTTCTTC.

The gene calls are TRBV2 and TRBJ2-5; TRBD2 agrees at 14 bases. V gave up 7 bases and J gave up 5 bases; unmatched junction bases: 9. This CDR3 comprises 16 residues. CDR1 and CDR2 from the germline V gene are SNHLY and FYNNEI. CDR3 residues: CASILRLAGGPETQYF. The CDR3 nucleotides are TGTGCCAGCATCCTAAGACTAGCGGGAGGGCCGGAGACCCAGTACTTC.

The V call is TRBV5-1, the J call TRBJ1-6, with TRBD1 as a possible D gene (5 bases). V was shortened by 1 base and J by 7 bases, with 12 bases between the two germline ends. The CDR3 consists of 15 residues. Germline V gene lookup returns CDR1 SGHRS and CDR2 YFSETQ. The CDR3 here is CASSLLTAQNSPLHF. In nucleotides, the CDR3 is TGCGCCAGCAGCTTGTTGACAGCTCAGAATTCACCCCTCCACTTT.

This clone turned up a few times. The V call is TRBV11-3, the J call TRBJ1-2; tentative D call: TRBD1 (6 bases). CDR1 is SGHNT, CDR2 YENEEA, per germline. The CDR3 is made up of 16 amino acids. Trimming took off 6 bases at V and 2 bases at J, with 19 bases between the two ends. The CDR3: CASRGGRGAPNYGYTF. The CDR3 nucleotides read TGTGCCAGCAGAGGCGGTCGGGGGGCCCCAAACTATGGCTACACCTTC. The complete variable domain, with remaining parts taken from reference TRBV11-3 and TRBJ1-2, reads EAGVVQSPRYKIIEKKQPVAFWCNPISGHNTLYWYLQNLGQGPELLIRYENEEAVDDSQLPKDRFSAERLKGVDSTLKIQPAELGDSAVYLCASRGGRGAPNYGYTFGSGTRLTVV.

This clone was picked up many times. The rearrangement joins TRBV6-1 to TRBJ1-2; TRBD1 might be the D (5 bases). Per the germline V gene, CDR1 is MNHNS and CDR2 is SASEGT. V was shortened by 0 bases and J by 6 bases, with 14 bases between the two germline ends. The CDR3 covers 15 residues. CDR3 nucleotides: TGTGCCAGCAGTGAAGCGCGGGTCAGGGAGGATGGCTACACCTTC. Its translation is CASSEARVREDGYTF.